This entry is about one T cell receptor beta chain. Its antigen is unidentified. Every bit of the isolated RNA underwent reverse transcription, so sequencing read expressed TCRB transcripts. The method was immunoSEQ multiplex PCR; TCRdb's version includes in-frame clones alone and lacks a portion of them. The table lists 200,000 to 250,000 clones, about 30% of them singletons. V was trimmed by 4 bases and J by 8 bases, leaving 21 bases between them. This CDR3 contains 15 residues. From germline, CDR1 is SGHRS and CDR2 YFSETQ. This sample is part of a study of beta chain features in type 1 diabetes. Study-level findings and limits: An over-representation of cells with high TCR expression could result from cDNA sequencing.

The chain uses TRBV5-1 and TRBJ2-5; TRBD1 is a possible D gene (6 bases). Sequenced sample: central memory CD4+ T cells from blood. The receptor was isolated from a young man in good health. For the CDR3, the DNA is TGCGCCAGCAGCGCAGCAGGGGCGTCTCGGGAAACCCAGTACTTC. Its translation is CASSAAGASRETQYF.